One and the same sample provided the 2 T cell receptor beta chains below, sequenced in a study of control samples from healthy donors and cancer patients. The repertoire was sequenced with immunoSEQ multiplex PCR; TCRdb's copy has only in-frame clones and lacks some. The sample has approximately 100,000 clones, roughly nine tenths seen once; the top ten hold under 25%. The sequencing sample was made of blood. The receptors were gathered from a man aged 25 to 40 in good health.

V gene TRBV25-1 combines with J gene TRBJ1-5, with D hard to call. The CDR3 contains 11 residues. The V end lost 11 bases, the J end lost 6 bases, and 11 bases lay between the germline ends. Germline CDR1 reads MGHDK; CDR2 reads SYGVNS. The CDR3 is CASGRSQPQHF. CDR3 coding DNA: TGTGCCTCCGGACGAAGTCAGCCCCAGCATTTT.

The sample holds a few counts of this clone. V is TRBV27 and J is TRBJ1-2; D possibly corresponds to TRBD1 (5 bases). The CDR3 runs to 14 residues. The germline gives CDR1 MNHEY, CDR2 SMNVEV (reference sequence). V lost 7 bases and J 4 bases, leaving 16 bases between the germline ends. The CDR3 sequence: CASTPGGSGYGYTF. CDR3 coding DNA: TGTGCCAGCACCCCTGGGGGGTCCGGCTATGGCTACACCTTC.